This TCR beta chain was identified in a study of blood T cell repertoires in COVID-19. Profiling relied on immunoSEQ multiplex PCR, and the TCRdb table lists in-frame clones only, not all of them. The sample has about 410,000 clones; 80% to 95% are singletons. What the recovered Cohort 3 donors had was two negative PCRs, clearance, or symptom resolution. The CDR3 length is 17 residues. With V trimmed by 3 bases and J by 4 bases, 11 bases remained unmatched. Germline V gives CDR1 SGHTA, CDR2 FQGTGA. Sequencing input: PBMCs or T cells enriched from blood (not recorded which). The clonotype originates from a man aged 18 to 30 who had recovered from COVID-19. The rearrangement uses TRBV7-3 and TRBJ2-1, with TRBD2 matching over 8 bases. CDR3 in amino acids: CASSFLATSGDYNEQFF. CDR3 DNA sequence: TGTGCCAGCAGCTTTCTCGCCACTAGCGGAGATTACAATGAGCAGTTCTTC.